Listed below are T cell receptor beta chains from one sample, sequenced in a study of cytomegalovirus exposure and HLA in healthy donors. Using immunoSEQ multiplex PCR, the repertoire was profiled, and TCRdb retains in-frame clones only, with some absent. Here the sample spans around 150,000 clones, 82% being singletons. The specimen was PBMCs. The receptors were sampled from a man aged 25 to 45 in good health and CMV-seropositive. CDR3s include the opening cysteine and the closing phenylalanine or tryptophan. D genes are given only for firm matches. Not every row has a clone size; where given, it reads once, few, many or a size class.

v_call	clone_size	j_call	d_call	cdr3_aa	cdr3_nt
TRBV18	-	TRBJ1-2	-	CASSLKLVPDYGYTF	TGTGCCAGCTCACTAAAGCTGGTTCCGGACTATGGCTACACCTTC
TRBV5-4	-	TRBJ2-2	TRBD1	CASSIDRGSKNTGELFF	TGTGCCAGCAGCATCGACAGGGGGTCAAAAAACACCGGGGAGCTGTTTTTT
TRBV6-1	-	TRBJ1-5	-	CASSEARQGRQPQHF	TGTGCCAGCAGTGAAGCGAGGCAGGGAAGGCAGCCCCAGCATTTT
TRBV7-2	-	TRBJ2-7	TRBD2	CASGRTSGLYEQYF	TGTGCCAGCGGACGGACTAGCGGGCTCTACGAGCAGTACTTC
TRBV30	-	TRBJ2-1	-	CAWRRGSAYNEQFF	TGTGCCTGGAGAAGGGGGAGCGCCTACAATGAGCAGTTCTTC
TRBV2	-	TRBJ2-1	-	CASTLGDSPRNEQFF	TGTGCCAGCACCCTAGGGGACTCTCCGAGGAATGAGCAGTTCTTC
TRBV5-1	-	TRBJ1-1	-	CASSTYQGGGTEAFF	TGCGCCAGCAGCACGTACCAGGGAGGCGGCACTGAAGCTTTCTTT
TRBV5-1	-	TRBJ2-7	-	CASSLAWDKASYEQYF	TGCGCCAGCAGCTTGGCATGGGACAAAGCCTCCTACGAGCAGTACTTC
TRBV2	-	TRBJ1-1	-	CASSRDRLNTEAFF	TGTGCCAGCAGTAGAGACAGACTGAACACTGAAGCTTTCTTT
TRBV18	-	TRBJ2-7	TRBD2	CASSPGLAGGTHEQYF	TGTGCCAGCTCACCAGGACTAGCGGGGGGGACCCACGAGCAGTACTTC
TRBV4-3	few	TRBJ1-6	TRBD1	CASSQGGTGWSSPLHF	TGCGCCAGCAGCCAAGGTGGGACAGGGTGGAGTTCACCCCTCCACTTT
TRBV7-2	once	TRBJ1-5	TRBD1	CASSSSPTGPNQPQHF	TGTGCCAGCAGCTCCAGCCCGACAGGGCCCAATCAGCCCCAGCATTTT
TRBV6-5	-	TRBJ2-3	TRBD2	CASSYGGGGDTQYF	TGTGCCAGCAGTTATGGCGGGGGAGGCGATACGCAGTATTTT
TRBV5-4	-	TRBJ2-5	TRBD1	CASSLGVGDSKKETQYF	TGTGCCAGCAGCTTGGGGGTCGGGGACAGTAAGAAAGAGACCCAGTACTTC
TRBV6-6	-	TRBJ2-7	-	CASSYTDYYEQYF	TGTGCCAGCAGTTACACCGACTACTACGAGCAGTACTTC
TRBV4-2	-	TRBJ1-5	-	CASSQDLRVEYQPQHF	TGTGCCAGCAGCCAAGATCTGAGGGTAGAATATCAGCCCCAGCATTTT
TRBV5-1	-	TRBJ2-7	-	CASSRRDLDGEQYF	TGCGCCAGCAGCCGCCGGGACTTAGACGGCGAGCAGTACTTC
TRBV10-1	-	TRBJ2-7	TRBD2	CASSGSTSGLRLEQYF	TGCGCCAGCAGTGGGTCCACTAGCGGACTGCGTCTCGAGCAGTACTTC
TRBV5-1	-	TRBJ2-5	TRBD2	CASSLYSGRGETQYF	TGCGCCAGCAGCTTGTATTCAGGGAGGGGAGAGACCCAGTACTTC
TRBV27	-	TRBJ1-2	TRBD1	CAGSPRGRLHGYTF	TGTGCCGGCAGTCCCAGGGGGCGCTTGCATGGCTACACCTTC
TRBV4-3	-	TRBJ2-5	-	CASSQERQQSFQETQYF	TGCGCCAGCAGCCAAGAACGTCAACAGAGCTTTCAAGAGACCCAGTACTTC
TRBV6-6	-	TRBJ1-5	-	CASSEQGDSNQPQHF	TGTGCCAGCAGCGAACAGGGAGATAGCAATCAGCCCCAGCATTTT
TRBV7-8	-	TRBJ1-4	-	CASSSGGSNEKLFF	TGTGCCAGCAGCTCCGGAGGAAGTAATGAAAAACTGTTTTTT
TRBV2	-	TRBJ1-4	-	CASGAYGEKLFF	TGTGCCAGCGGGGCTTACGGTGAAAAACTGTTTTTT
TRBV30	-	TRBJ2-3	TRBD2	CAWNPSGTIGDTQYF	TGTGCCTGGAATCCTAGCGGGACCATAGGAGATACGCAGTATTTT
TRBV25-1	-	TRBJ2-1	TRBD2	CASSDWGTSGRINEQFF	TGTGCCAGCAGTGATTGGGGGACTAGCGGGAGGATAAATGAGCAGTTCTTC
TRBV19	-	TRBJ1-5	-	CASSPTTGILDQPQHF	TGTGCCAGTAGTCCGACGACGGGAATTCTCGATCAGCCCCAGCATTTT
TRBV6-5	-	TRBJ1-5	-	CATKLDSNQPQHF	TGTGCCACGAAGCTAGATAGCAATCAGCCCCAGCATTTT
TRBV11-2	once	TRBJ1-1	TRBD1	CASSLTGVGNTEAFF	TGTGCCAGCAGCCTTACAGGGGTTGGGAACACTGAAGCTTTCTTT
TRBV15	-	TRBJ2-2	-	CATSRDRRAGELFF	TGTGCCACCAGCAGAGACAGGCGGGCCGGGGAGCTGTTTTTT
TRBV7-9	-	TRBJ1-1	-	CASSLASDYTEAFF	TGTGCCAGCAGCTTAGCGAGCGACTACACTGAAGCTTTCTTT
TRBV9	-	TRBJ2-3	TRBD2	CASSVPQRGSTDTQYF	TGTGCCAGCAGCGTACCACAGCGGGGTAGCACAGATACGCAGTATTTT
TRBV4-3	-	TRBJ2-7	-	CASSQGTRGASSYEQYF	TGCGCCAGCAGCCAAGGGACCCGGGGGGCAAGCTCCTACGAGCAGTACTTC
TRBV11-2	once	TRBJ1-1	-	CASSFRVNTEAFF	TGTGCCAGCAGCTTTCGGGTGAACACTGAAGCTTTCTTT
TRBV28	-	TRBJ1-4	TRBD1	CASSLIKRGQGDEKLFF	TGTGCCAGCAGTTTAATCAAGCGCGGACAGGGGGATGAAAAACTGTTTTTT
TRBV6-6	-	TRBJ1-5	-	CASTRAINQPQHF	TGTGCCAGCACCAGGGCCATAAATCAGCCCCAGCATTTT
TRBV18	-	TRBJ2-2	-	CASSPPSQSYTGELFF	TGTGCCAGCTCACCACCGTCCCAGTCGTATACCGGGGAGCTGTTTTTT
TRBV6-1	-	TRBJ1-4	TRBD1	CASSGDRLRELFF	TGTGCCAGCAGTGGGGACAGGCTTCGCGAACTGTTTTTT
TRBV25-1	-	TRBJ2-5	TRBD1	CASSAPGQGKETQYF	TGTGCCAGCAGTGCACCGGGACAGGGGAAGGAGACCCAGTACTTC
TRBV5-1	-	TRBJ1-1	-	CASSWRGENTEAFF	TGCGCCAGCAGCTGGCGGGGAGAGAACACTGAAGCTTTCTTT
TRBV4-3	once	TRBJ1-2	-	CASSQDYPPLYGYTF	TGCGCCAGCAGCCAAGATTATCCGCCACTCTATGGCTACACCTTC
TRBV10-1	-	TRBJ1-2	TRBD1	CASSETGYYGTANYGYTF	TGCGCCAGCAGTGAAACGGGCTATTACGGGACAGCTAACTATGGCTACACCTTC
TRBV15	-	TRBJ2-7	TRBD2	CATSRVDSGGSYEQYF	TGTGCCACCAGCAGAGTTGATAGCGGGGGGTCGTACGAGCAGTACTTC
TRBV7-2	-	TRBJ1-1	TRBD1	CASSLVDRVYTEAFF	TGTGCCAGCAGCTTAGTAGACAGGGTTTACACTGAAGCTTTCTTT
TRBV5-6	-	TRBJ2-1	TRBD2	CASSTLLAGKYNEQFF	TGTGCCAGCAGCACCCTCCTAGCGGGGAAGTACAATGAGCAGTTCTTC
TRBV5-1	-	TRBJ2-2	-	CASTDGELFF	TGCGCCAGCACAGACGGGGAGCTGTTTTTT
TRBV7-3	once	TRBJ2-1	-	CASSFNRNNYNEQFF	TGTGCCAGCAGTTTCAACAGGAATAACTACAATGAGCAGTTCTTC
TRBV25-1	once	TRBJ2-7	TRBD2	CASSGAGTPYEQYF	TGTGCCAGCAGTGGAGCGGGGACCCCCTACGAGCAGTACTTC
TRBV10-2	-	TRBJ2-7	TRBD2	CASSGTSGSYEQYF	TGCGCCAGCTCTGGGACTAGCGGCTCCTACGAGCAGTACTTC
TRBV5-3	once	TRBJ2-5	TRBD2	CARSLPSELAGGPRETQYF	TGTGCCAGAAGCTTACCCTCTGAACTAGCGGGAGGGCCACGGGAGACCCAGTACTTC
TRBV11-3	-	TRBJ1-1	-	CASSSGDNTEAFF	TGTGCCAGCAGTTCAGGGGATAACACTGAAGCTTTCTTT
TRBV6-5	few	TRBJ1-2	-	CASRGLGHHGYTF	TGTGCCAGCAGGGGGCTCGGACACCATGGCTACACCTTC
TRBV6-6	few	TRBJ1-2	-	CASSWRDPPYGYTF	TGTGCCAGCAGTTGGAGGGATCCACCTTATGGCTACACCTTC
TRBV5-1	few	TRBJ2-7	-	CASSPGQSYEQYF	TGCGCCAGCAGCCCTGGACAGTCCTACGAGCAGTACTTC
TRBV19	once	TRBJ1-1	TRBD1	CASTTGTEAFF	TGTGCCAGTACGACAGGGACCGAAGCTTTCTTT
TRBV15	-	TRBJ2-1	TRBD2	CATSRDLASGRATRYNEQFF	TGTGCCACCAGCAGAGATCTGGCTAGCGGGAGGGCCACCCGTTACAATGAGCAGTTCTTC
TRBV27	-	TRBJ1-5	TRBD1	CASRPGQGSQPQHF	TGTGCCAGCAGGCCCGGACAGGGAAGCCAGCCCCAGCATTTT
TRBV18	-	TRBJ2-7	TRBD1	CASSPLRDREGEQYF	TGTGCCAGCTCACCACTAAGGGACAGGGAAGGCGAGCAGTACTTC